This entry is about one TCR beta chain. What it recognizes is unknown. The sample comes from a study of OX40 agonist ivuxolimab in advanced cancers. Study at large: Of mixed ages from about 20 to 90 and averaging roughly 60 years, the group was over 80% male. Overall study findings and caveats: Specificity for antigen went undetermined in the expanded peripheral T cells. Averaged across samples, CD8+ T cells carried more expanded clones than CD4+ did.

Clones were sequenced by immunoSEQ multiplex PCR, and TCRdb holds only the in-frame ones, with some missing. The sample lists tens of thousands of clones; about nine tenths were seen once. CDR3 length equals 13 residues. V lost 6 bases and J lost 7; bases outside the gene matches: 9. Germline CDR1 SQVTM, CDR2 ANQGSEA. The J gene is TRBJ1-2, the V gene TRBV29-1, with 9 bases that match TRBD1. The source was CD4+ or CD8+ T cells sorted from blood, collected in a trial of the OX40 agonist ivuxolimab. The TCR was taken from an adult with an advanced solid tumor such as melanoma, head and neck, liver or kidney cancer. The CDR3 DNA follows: TGCAGCGTCCGGACCGGGACAGGGTTTGGCTACACCTTC. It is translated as CSVRTGTGFGYTF. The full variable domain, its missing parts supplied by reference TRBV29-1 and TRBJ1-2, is SAVISQKPSRDICQRGTSLTIQCQVDSQVTMMFWYRQQPGQSLTLIATANQGSEATYESGFVIDKFPISRPNLTFSTLTVSNMSPEDSSIYLCSVRTGTGFGYTFGSGTRLTVV.